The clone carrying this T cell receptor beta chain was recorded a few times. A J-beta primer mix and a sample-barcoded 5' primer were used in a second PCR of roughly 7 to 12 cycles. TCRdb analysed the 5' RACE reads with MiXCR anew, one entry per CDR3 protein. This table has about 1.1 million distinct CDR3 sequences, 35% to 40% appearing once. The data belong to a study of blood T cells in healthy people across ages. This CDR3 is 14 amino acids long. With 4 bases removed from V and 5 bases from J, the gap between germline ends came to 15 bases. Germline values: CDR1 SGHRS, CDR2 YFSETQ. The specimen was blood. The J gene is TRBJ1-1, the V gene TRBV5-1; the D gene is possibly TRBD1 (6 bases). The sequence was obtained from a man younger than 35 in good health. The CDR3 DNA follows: TGCGCCAGCAGCCCCAGGGGCAGGGAAACTGAAGCTTTCTTT. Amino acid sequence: CASSPRGRETEAFF.